This T cell receptor (beta chain) was recovered during a study of blood T cell repertoires in COVID-19. Study information: COVID-19 samples collected from the United States, Italy and Spain covered acute and convalescent phases. T cells, B-cell-depleted T cells, or PBMCs supplied cDNA or gDNA.

V lost 6 bases to trimming and J lost 2 bases, with 11 bases between them. The CDR3 extends over 14 amino acids. The germline CDR1 and CDR2 sequences are SGHRS and YFSETQ. Original analysis: Using reference gene primer amplification, nucleated cell counts were estimated. Here immunoSEQ multiplex PCR was the method, and the copy in TCRdb shows in-frame clones only, minus some. V, J and clone size are those of that table, while D and trimming were read from the DNA. The sample holds 100,000 or so clones, roughly four fifths seen once. The source is a man aged 35 to 55 with active or convalescent COVID-19. Sequencing used peripheral blood. This rearrangement joins TRBV5-1 to TRBJ2-2, with a tentative D call TRBD2 (5 bases). CDR3 sequence (DNA): TGCGCCAGCAAATTGGACTTTAACACCGGGGAGCTGTTTTTT. It specifies CASKLDFNTGELFF.